This paragraph covers one T cell receptor (beta chain) sequence. Its specificity is unknown. Sequenced by immunoSEQ multiplex PCR; TCRdb stores in-frame clones only, minus some. This table holds 50,000 to 85,000 clones, around 90% found once. This sample was taken from a study of Tregs in tolerant kidney transplant recipients. The germline V gene has CDR1 LGHNT and CDR2 FRNRAP. The CDR3 is 16 amino acids. V lost 3 bases and J 1 base, leaving 16 bases between the germline ends. Whole-study results and caveats: Tolerant patients' donor-specific Tregs expanded beyond overall Tregs, suggesting antigen-driven growth. Changing PCR primers prevented nucleotide comparison between some patients' samples.

Sample: CD8+ T cells from blood, taken before the transplant. The V gene is TRBV12-5, the J gene TRBJ2-7; D is possibly TRBD1 (5 bases). This receptor was taken from a human donor who received a combined kidney and bone marrow transplant. The CDR3: CASGFQTVRMSYEQYF. The CDR3 DNA reads TGTGCTAGTGGTTTCCAGACAGTAAGAATGTCCTACGAGCAGTACTTC.